Sequencing of this T cell receptor (beta chain) was carried out in a study of CD8 T cells in ankylosing spondylitis. This clonotype was observed a handful of times. The target antigen is unknown. Study-wide points: Disease-linked clones reportedly concentrated significantly in matched ankylosing spondylitis synovial fluid. Clones that were linked to disease were CD8+ and were relatively rare in peripheral blood.

The CDR3 extends over 15 amino acids. V dropped 5 bases and J dropped 4 bases, with 15 bases sitting between them. Germline CDR1 is SEHNR and CDR2 is FQNEAQ (reference sequence). A quantitative 5'-RACE method, one with molecular barcodes, was used to make TCR beta libraries. In TCRdb, the 5' RACE reads were re-called with MiXCR into one record per CDR3 protein. This table has about 36,000 distinct CDR3 sequences, roughly an eighth appearing once. The rearrangement uses TRBV7-9 and TRBJ1-3; no reliable D call. Sequencing was carried out using synovial fluid, either unsorted or a sorted T cell fraction (not recorded which). This clonotype was obtained from a male donor with ankylosing spondylitis. The CDR3 here is CASSPLLGRGNTIYF. The CDR3 bases are TGTGCCAGCAGCCCCCTTTTAGGACGCGGAAACACCATATATTTT. The complete variable domain, with remaining parts taken from reference TRBV7-9 and TRBJ1-3, reads DTGVSQNPRHKITKRGQNVTFRCDPISEHNRLYWYRQTLGQGPEFLTYFQNEAQLEKSRLLSDRFSAERPKGSFSTLEIQRTEQGDSAMYLCASSPLLGRGNTIYFGEGSWLTVV.